The TCR beta chain described here comes from a study of T-cell memory formation after mild COVID-19. Points from the study as a whole: The second-wave clones peaking on day 37 were not confirmed as SARS-CoV-2-specific. From day 15 to 85, contracting clones were balanced between CD4 and CD8, whereas later expanders leaned toward CD4+. Cross-reactive memory apparently joined, as some responding clones appeared in pre-infection memory.

This clonotype has ten or more counts. The antigen is not known. 5'RACE with constant-segment primers yielded barcoded, UMI-tagged TCR alpha and TCR beta cDNA libraries. TCRdb reprocessed the 5' RACE reads via MiXCR and lists one record per CDR3 protein. This sample has roughly 29,000 distinct CDR3 sequences, with about 7.4% found just once. Unmatched junction bases numbered 4, after V lost 4 bases and J lost 2 bases. The CDR3 sequence is 15 residues long. The sample was PBMCs or a T cell subset sorted from them (not recorded which). The receptor was isolated from an adult woman who had mild COVID-19 (a few samples of this study predate the infection). Cell type and time point are not known. The chain uses TRBV12-3 or TRBV12-4 and TRBJ2-3, with 9 bases lining up with TRBD2. CDR3 coding DNA: TGTGCCAGCAGTTCAGCGGGGGGCGTCACAGATACGCAGTATTTT. Translating it yields CASSSAGGVTDTQYF.